This T cell receptor beta chain was documented in a study of cytomegalovirus exposure and HLA in healthy donors. Study outcomes and limitations: A classifier reportedly called cytomegalovirus status with high sensitivity and specificity. In a later analysis, HLA-associated beta chains showed higher expansion and lower generation probabilities than comparable chains.

13 Jbeta primers and 60 Vbeta primers were used for the PCR. Profiling relied on immunoSEQ multiplex PCR, and the TCRdb table lists in-frame clones only, not all of them. The table lists 75,000 or so clones, over 50% of them singletons. Healthy bone marrow donors supplied every sample. This clone was observed once. Its antigen is unidentified. The CDR3 sequence is 17 residues long. Looked up from germline, CDR1 is SGHDN and CDR2 is FVKESK. V lost 0 bases to trimming and J lost 9 bases; unmatched junction nucleotides: 14. The TCR sequence derives from a man in his forties or fifties in good health and CMV-seropositive. This chain connects TRBV14 to TRBJ2-1; 7 bases agree with TRBD2. The sample taken for sequencing was PBMCs. CDR3 DNA: TGTGCCAGCAGCCAAGATTTATGGGGGGGAGTTAATAGTGAGCAGTTCTTC. Its translation is CASSQDLWGGVNSEQFF.